This is a list of T cell receptor beta chains from one sample in a study of blood T cells in healthy people across ages. One entry per CDR3 protein, called by TCRdb with MiXCR from the 5' RACE reads. The sample comprises almost 300,000 distinct CDR3 sequences, 25% to 30% of which are singletons, and roughly 30% rests with the top ten. Source material: blood. The source of these receptors is a woman between 65 and 79 years old in good health. Both conserved end residues are part of each CDR3. Fields, in order: clone size, V gene, J gene, D gene, CDR3 protein, CDR3 DNA. D genes are given only for firm matches. Clone size is given for some rows only: seen once, a few or many times, or a class if the clone is expanded.

-	TRBV28	TRBJ2-1	-	CASSLVGVEQFF	TGTGCCAGCAGTTTAGTAGGGGTTGAGCAGTTCTTC
-	TRBV7-2	TRBJ2-4	-	CASSLGLSGNIQYF	TGTGCCAGCAGCTTAGGGCTGTCGGGAAACATTCAGTACTTC
-	TRBV15	TRBJ2-3	-	CATSRDSGGTDTQYF	TGTGCCACCAGCAGAGATTCGGGGGGCACAGATACGCAGTATTTT
few	TRBV20-1	TRBJ1-2	-	CSARAIRDVDYGYTF	TGCAGTGCTAGAGCTATCAGGGATGTCGACTATGGCTACACCTTC
few	TRBV7-9	TRBJ2-5	TRBD2	CASSSGLTSGTQYF	TGTGCCAGCAGCTCCGGACTGACTAGCGGGACCCAGTACTTC
-	TRBV5-1	TRBJ1-5	-	CASSRGEVGNQPQHF	TGCGCCAGCAGCCGCGGGGAAGTTGGAAATCAGCCCCAGCATTTT
-	TRBV12-3/TRBV12-4	TRBJ2-1	-	CASSFDGRVHNEQFF	TGTGCCAGCAGTTTCGATGGGCGGGTCCACAATGAGCAGTTCTTC
few	TRBV7-3	TRBJ2-1	TRBD2	CASSLIGSGSQNEQFF	TGTGCCAGCAGCTTAATTGGCAGCGGGAGTCAGAATGAGCAGTTCTTC
-	TRBV5-1	TRBJ2-2	-	CASSLGQFTGELFF	TGCGCCAGCAGCTTGGGACAGTTCACCGGGGAGCTGTTTTTT
-	TRBV6-2/TRBV6-3	TRBJ2-1	-	CASSYPDSSRRSWYNEQFF	TGTGCCAGCAGTTACCCCGACAGCTCACGACGGAGTTGGTACAATGAGCAGTTCTTC
-	TRBV7-9	TRBJ2-6	-	CASSLVVIRGTLSGANVLTF	TGTGCCAGCAGCTTAGTCGTCATCCGGGGGACTCTCTCTGGGGCCAACGTCCTGACTTTC
-	TRBV20-1	TRBJ2-1	-	CSATRDLPHNEQFF	TGCAGTGCTACCCGGGACTTGCCCCACAATGAGCAGTTCTTC
few	TRBV4-2	TRBJ2-1	-	CASSEPGGEFNEQFF	TGTGCCAGCAGCGAACCCGGGGGCGAGTTTAATGAGCAGTTCTTC
-	TRBV27	TRBJ2-1	TRBD1	CASSLQTGTYNEQFF	TGTGCCAGCAGTCTACAGACAGGGACCTACAATGAGCAGTTCTTC
many	TRBV6-1	TRBJ2-1	TRBD2	CASSDLPPYSGSYRYNEQFF	TGTGCCAGCAGTGACCTACCCCCCTATAGCGGGAGCTATAGGTACAATGAGCAGTTCTTC
few	TRBV20-1	TRBJ1-6	-	CSARTTNVSPLHF	TGCAGTGCTAGGACTACGAACGTATCACCCCTCCACTTT
few	TRBV21-1	TRBJ1-5	-	CASSKDTRQGGQPQHF	TGTGCCAGCAGCAAAGATACTCGGCAGGGTGGTCAGCCCCAGCATTTT
-	TRBV6-1	TRBJ1-1	TRBD1	CASPGTVLLPRGTEAFF	TGTGCCAGCCCGGGGACAGTCTTACTCCCGAGGGGCACTGAAGCTTTCTTT
-	TRBV7-2	TRBJ2-3	-	CASSLYREGDTQYF	TGTGCCAGCAGCTTATACAGGGAAGGAGATACGCAGTATTTT
-	TRBV7-2	TRBJ2-7	-	CASSLGQDAREQYF	TGTGCCAGCAGCTTAGGACAGGACGCGAGGGAGCAGTACTTC
many	TRBV6-6	TRBJ2-5	-	CASSYPPRGQETQYF	TGTGCCAGCAGTTACCCCCCTAGGGGGCAAGAGACCCAGTACTTC
few	TRBV24-1	TRBJ2-3	TRBD2	CATSDPRSPAGADTQYF	TGTGCCACCAGTGATCCGAGAAGTCCTGCGGGAGCAGATACGCAGTATTTT
-	TRBV20-1	TRBJ1-4	-	CSASGTEKLFF	TGCAGTGCTTCCGGGACAGAAAAACTGTTTTTT
-	TRBV7-8	TRBJ1-2	-	CASSLDWRSNYGYTF	TGTGCCAGCAGCTTAGATTGGAGATCTAACTATGGCTACACCTTC
few	TRBV6-2/TRBV6-3	TRBJ2-1	TRBD2	CASSYSGLRYNEQFF	TGTGCCAGCAGTTACTCGGGACTAAGGTACAATGAGCAGTTCTTC
few	TRBV6-1	TRBJ1-5	-	CASSERARSGQPQHF	TGTGCCAGCAGCGAAAGGGCCAGGTCAGGGCAGCCCCAGCATTTT
-	TRBV18	TRBJ1-4	TRBD1	CASSPPAGGPEKLFF	TGTGCCAGCTCACCGCCCGCAGGGGGACCTGAAAAACTGTTTTTT
few	TRBV7-8	TRBJ1-4	-	CASSAQGSVGANEKLFF	TGTGCCAGCAGCGCCCAGGGGAGCGTCGGTGCTAATGAAAAACTGTTTTTT
-	TRBV24-1	TRBJ2-5	-	CAVGGYQETQYF	TGTGCCGTGGGAGGCTACCAAGAGACCCAGTACTTC
few	TRBV5-1	TRBJ2-7	-	CASSPRARGAWYEQYF	TGCGCCAGCAGCCCCCGGGCACGGGGGGCTTGGTACGAGCAGTACTTC
-	TRBV6-5	TRBJ2-3	TRBD1	CASRNRGPPFTDTQYF	TGTGCCAGCAGAAACAGGGGCCCACCCTTCACAGATACGCAGTATTTT
-	TRBV19	TRBJ2-6	TRBD1	CASSRKTGVGANVLTF	TGTGCCAGTAGTAGAAAGACAGGGGTGGGGGCCAACGTCCTGACTTTC
-	TRBV5-1	TRBJ2-7	-	CASSPLGGVEDEQYF	TGCGCCAGCAGTCCCCTTGGAGGAGTGGAGGACGAGCAGTACTTC
-	TRBV29-1	TRBJ2-5	-	CSVEDTYQETQYF	TGCAGCGTTGAGGACACCTACCAAGAGACCCAGTACTTC
few	TRBV5-1	TRBJ2-2	TRBD2	CASRGLAPATGELFF	TGCGCCAGCAGGGGACTAGCGCCGGCCACCGGGGAGCTGTTTTTT
-	TRBV18	TRBJ1-1	-	CASSPNREVGTEAFF	TGTGCCAGTTCACCAAATAGGGAGGTAGGCACTGAAGCTTTCTTT
few	TRBV28	TRBJ1-4	-	CASSPPSGQNEKLFF	TGTGCCAGCAGTCCTCCTTCGGGACAAAATGAAAAACTGTTTTTT
-	TRBV20-1	TRBJ2-7	TRBD2	CSVTPAGVSYEQYF	TGCAGTGTAACCCCAGCGGGAGTTTCCTACGAGCAGTACTTC
-	TRBV9	TRBJ2-7	TRBD2	CASSVEPSGSYEQYF	TGTGCCAGCAGCGTAGAGCCTAGCGGGAGCTACGAGCAGTACTTC
few	TRBV28	TRBJ2-4	TRBD2	CASSLPRTSLAKNIQYF	TGTGCCAGCAGTCTACCCCGGACTAGTCTTGCCAAAAACATTCAGTACTTC
-	TRBV5-5	TRBJ2-7	TRBD2	CASSTQAGGPHEQYF	TGTGCCAGCAGCACCCAAGCGGGAGGGCCGCACGAGCAGTACTTC
-	TRBV4-3	TRBJ1-4	-	CASSQDQPEKLFF	TGCGCCAGCAGCCAAGATCAGCCAGAAAAACTGTTTTTT
many	TRBV28	TRBJ1-1	-	CASSLEGLNTEAFF	TGTGCCAGCAGTTTAGAGGGGCTGAACACTGAAGCTTTCTTT
-	TRBV7-8	TRBJ1-2	TRBD1	CASSIRTGDFGYTF	TGTGCCAGCAGCATCAGGACAGGTGATTTTGGCTACACCTTC
-	TRBV12-3/TRBV12-4	TRBJ1-3	-	CASSPLMSSGNTIYF	TGTGCCAGCAGCCCCCTAATGAGCTCTGGAAACACCATATATTTT
few	TRBV5-4	TRBJ2-5	-	CASSFSVGRETQYF	TGTGCCAGCAGCTTTAGCGTTGGGAGGGAGACCCAGTACTTC
few	TRBV28	TRBJ2-7	-	CASSPLPRLYEQYF	TGTGCCAGCAGTCCCCTCCCGCGATTGTACGAGCAGTACTTC
few	TRBV29-1	TRBJ2-5	-	CSVAPPTGHLLAQYF	TGCAGCGTTGCCCCGCCCACAGGCCACTTGCTGGCCCAGTACTTC
-	TRBV20-1	TRBJ1-1	TRBD1	CSASRTGVKNTEAFF	TGCAGTGCTAGTAGGACAGGGGTAAAGAACACTGAAGCTTTCTTT
few	TRBV6-5	TRBJ2-7	-	CASTAGLTYEQYF	TGTGCCAGCACCGCTGGACTCACCTACGAGCAGTACTTC
few	TRBV6-6	TRBJ2-5	-	CASSFSEIAGETQYF	TGTGCCAGCAGTTTTTCCGAAATCGCCGGGGAGACCCAGTACTTC
-	TRBV12-3/TRBV12-4	TRBJ2-2	TRBD2	CVSRATSGNTGELFF	TGTGTCAGCAGGGCGACTAGCGGGAACACCGGGGAGCTGTTTTTT
few	TRBV28	TRBJ2-7	TRBD1	CASSIGTGGGYEQYF	TGTGCCAGCAGTATCGGGACAGGGGGAGGCTACGAGCAGTACTTC
-	TRBV5-1	TRBJ2-3	-	CASSQERDTQYF	TGCGCCAGCAGCCAAGAGCGAGATACGCAGTATTTT
-	TRBV2	TRBJ2-2	-	CASSEAGTNTGELFF	TGTGCCAGCAGTGAAGCGGGGACTAACACCGGGGAGCTGTTTTTT
-	TRBV29-1	TRBJ2-5	-	CSVMGSSEAQYF	TGCAGCGTCATGGGGTCATCAGAGGCCCAGTACTTC
once	TRBV5-1	TRBJ2-1	TRBD2	CASSYLAGENEQFF	TGCGCCAGCAGCTACCTAGCGGGGGAAAATGAGCAGTTCTTC